The TCR beta chain under discussion was sequenced for a study of patients and donors after allogeneic stem cell transplantation. This clonotype was picked up a small number of times. The germline V gene has CDR1 MNHEY and CDR2 SMNVEV (reference sequence). The CDR3 covers 13 residues. Deletions cut 8 bases from V and 5 bases from J, with 15 bases between. TCRdb re-called the RT-PCR reads with MiXCR, one entry per CDR3 protein. The repertoire includes about a million distinct CDR3 sequences, approximately 19% of them detected once, and approximately 5.9% sits in the top ten. The sequence derives from a human donor who was either an allogeneic HSCT recipient or a stem cell or donor lymphocyte infusion donor (not recorded which). It is not recorded whose cells these are; they may come from a transplant donor. The sequenced material came from blood, either unsorted or a sorted T cell fraction (not recorded which). V is TRBV27 and J is TRBJ1-1; TRBD1 is a possible D gene (6 bases). Written as DNA, the CDR3 is TGTGCCAGCCGGGGGGGAAGGGGGACTGAAGCTTTCTTT. Its translation is CASRGGRGTEAFF.